A single count supports the clone carrying this T cell receptor (beta chain). Its antigen is not identified. V was cut by 6 bases and J by 6 bases, with 15 bases left in between. The germline CDR1 and CDR2 sequences are MNHNS and SASEGT. The CDR3 totals 13 residues. This entry comes from a study of shared clonotypes between healthy human individuals. About the research overall: Each donor's CD8 memory used one plate, CD8 naive two, each CD4 subset three.

Findings and caveats of the study: Some naive CD4 clonotypes, approximately 4.5%, turned up in common across several donors. Against clonotypes common to all four donors, non-shared ones had lower generation probabilities. Larger richness was generally estimated for naive than memory subsets.

The protocol was immunoSEQ multiplex PCR, while the TCRdb copy is restricted to in-frame clones and leaves out a portion. The sample has 2.3 million or so clones, 93% seen once; the top ten hold about 0.41%. This chain uses TRBV6-1 with TRBJ2-7, with D perhaps assigned TRBD1 or TRBD2 (5 bases each). Sequenced material: naive CD4+ T cells from PBMCs. This sample's subset: CD45RA+ positively selected. This TCR was sampled from a man between 18 and 29 years old in good health. Some clones in this sample may be carry-over from other donors' samples. The CDR3 DNA reads TGTGCCAGCAGGGCGGCAGGGACCTCCGAGCAGTACTTC. Translating it yields CASRAAGTSEQYF.